The entry below describes one T cell receptor beta chain. Donors had localized lung adenocarcinoma, a non-small cell lung cancer. These data are taken from a study of CD4 and CD8 cells across lung adenocarcinoma regions. This CDR3 comprises 13 residues. In germline, CDR1 is WNHNN, CDR2 SYGVQD (reference sequence). Each CDR3 protein gets one entry after TCRdb re-called the PCR reads with MiXCR. The table has 13,000 or so distinct CDR3 sequences, approximately 43% seen once. This clonotype was sampled from a male donor with lung adenocarcinoma. The CD4 and CD8 labels of this study may be unreliable. J is TRBJ2-1 and V is TRBV10-1; TRBD2 might be the D (6 bases). The J call is doubtful: the DNA matches TRBJ2-5 better. The sequenced sample consisted of CD4+ T cells from the center of a lung tumor. The CDR3 spells CASAREIEETQYF. The CDR3 DNA is TGCGCCAGCGCCCGGGAGATTGAAGAGACCCAGTACTTC.